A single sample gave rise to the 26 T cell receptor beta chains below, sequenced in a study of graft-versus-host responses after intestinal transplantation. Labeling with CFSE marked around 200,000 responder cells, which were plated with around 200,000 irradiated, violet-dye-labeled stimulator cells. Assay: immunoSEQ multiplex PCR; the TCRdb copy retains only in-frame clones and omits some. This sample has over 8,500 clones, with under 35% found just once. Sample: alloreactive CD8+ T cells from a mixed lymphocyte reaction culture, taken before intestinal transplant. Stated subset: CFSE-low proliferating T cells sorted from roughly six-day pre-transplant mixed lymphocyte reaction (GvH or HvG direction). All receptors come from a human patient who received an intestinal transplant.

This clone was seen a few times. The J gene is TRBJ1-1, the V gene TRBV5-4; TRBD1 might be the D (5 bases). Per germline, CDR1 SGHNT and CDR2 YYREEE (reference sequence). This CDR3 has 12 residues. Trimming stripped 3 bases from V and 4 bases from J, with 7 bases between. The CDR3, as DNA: TGTGCCAGCAGCTGGGGCTCCACTGAAGCTTTCTTT. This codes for CASSWGSTEAFF. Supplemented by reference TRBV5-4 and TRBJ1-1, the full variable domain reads ETGVTQSPTHLIKTRGQQVTLRCSSQSGHNTVSWYQQALGQGPQFIFQYYREEENGRGNFPPRFSGLQFPNYSSELNVNALELDDSALYLCASSWGSTEAFFGQGTRLTVV.

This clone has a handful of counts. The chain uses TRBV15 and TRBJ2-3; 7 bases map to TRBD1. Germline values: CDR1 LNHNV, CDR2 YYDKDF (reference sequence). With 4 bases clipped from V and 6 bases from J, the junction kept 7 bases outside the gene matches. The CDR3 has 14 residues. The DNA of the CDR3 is TGTGCCACCAGCACAGAGGGGGCCCTGGATACGCAGTATTTT. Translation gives CATSTEGALDTQYF.

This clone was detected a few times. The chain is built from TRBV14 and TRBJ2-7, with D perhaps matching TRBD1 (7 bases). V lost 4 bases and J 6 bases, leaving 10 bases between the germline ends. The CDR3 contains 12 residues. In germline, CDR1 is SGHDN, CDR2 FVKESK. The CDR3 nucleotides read TGTGCCAGCAGCCCCCAGGGGGGCGAGCAGTACTTC. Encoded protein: CASSPQGGEQYF.

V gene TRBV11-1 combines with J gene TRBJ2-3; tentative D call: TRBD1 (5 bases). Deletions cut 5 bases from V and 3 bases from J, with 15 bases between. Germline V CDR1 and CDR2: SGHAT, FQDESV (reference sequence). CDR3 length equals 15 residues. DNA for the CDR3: TGTGCCAGCAGCCCTACAGGATTCGGAACAGATACGCAGTATTTT. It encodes CASSPTGFGTDTQYF.

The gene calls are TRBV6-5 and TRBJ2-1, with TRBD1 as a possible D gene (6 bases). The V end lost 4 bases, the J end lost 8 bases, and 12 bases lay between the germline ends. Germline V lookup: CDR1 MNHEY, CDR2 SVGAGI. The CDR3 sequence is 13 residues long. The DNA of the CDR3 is TGTGCCAGCAGTTCTACAGGGTTCCATGAGCAGTTCTTC. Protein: CASSSTGFHEQFF.

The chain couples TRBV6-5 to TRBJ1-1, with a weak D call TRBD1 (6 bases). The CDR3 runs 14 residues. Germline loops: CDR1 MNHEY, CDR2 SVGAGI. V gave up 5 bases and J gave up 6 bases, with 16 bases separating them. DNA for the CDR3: TGTGCCAGCAGTGCATTTGGGGGGGGCGCTGAAGCTTTCTTT. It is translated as CASSAFGGGAEAFF.

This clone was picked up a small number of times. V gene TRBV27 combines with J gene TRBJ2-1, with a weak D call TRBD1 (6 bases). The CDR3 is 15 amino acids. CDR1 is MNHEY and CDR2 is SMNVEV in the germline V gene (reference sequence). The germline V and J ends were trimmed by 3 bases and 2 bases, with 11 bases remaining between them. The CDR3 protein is CASSFEQGTYNEQFF. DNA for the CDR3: TGTGCCAGCAGTTTCGAACAGGGAACCTACAATGAGCAGTTCTTC.

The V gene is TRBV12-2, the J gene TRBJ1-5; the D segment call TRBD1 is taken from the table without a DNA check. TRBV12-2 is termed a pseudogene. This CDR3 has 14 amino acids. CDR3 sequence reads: CASRVLQGDQPQHF. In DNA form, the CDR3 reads TGTGCAAGTCGCGTCTTACAGGGCGATCAGCCCCAGCATTTT.

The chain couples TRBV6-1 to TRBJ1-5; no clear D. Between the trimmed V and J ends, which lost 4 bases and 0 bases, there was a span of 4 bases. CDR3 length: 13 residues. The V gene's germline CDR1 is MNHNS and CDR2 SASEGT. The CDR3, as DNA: TGTGCCAGCAGTGTTTATAGCAATCAGCCCCAGCATTTT. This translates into CASSVYSNQPQHF.

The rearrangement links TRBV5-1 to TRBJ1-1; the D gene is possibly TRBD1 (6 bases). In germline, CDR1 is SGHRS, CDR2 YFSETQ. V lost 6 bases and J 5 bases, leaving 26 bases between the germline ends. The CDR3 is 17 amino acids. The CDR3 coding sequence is TGCGCCAGCACCCCGGGCGGGTTCAGGGGTCAGGGGACTGAAGCTTTCTTT. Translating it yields CASTPGGFRGQGTEAFF.

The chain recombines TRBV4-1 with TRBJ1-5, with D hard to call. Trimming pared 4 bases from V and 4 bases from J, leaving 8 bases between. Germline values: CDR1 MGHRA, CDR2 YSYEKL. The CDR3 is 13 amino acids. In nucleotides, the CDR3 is TGCGCCAGCAGCCCCGAGGTGAATCAGCCCCAGCATTTT. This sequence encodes CASSPEVNQPQHF.

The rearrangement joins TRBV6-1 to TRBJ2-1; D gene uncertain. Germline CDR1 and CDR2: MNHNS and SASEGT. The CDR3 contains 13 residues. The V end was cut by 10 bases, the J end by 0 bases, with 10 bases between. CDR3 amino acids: CATVPPSYNEQFF. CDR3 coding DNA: TGTGCCACCGTTCCCCCCTCCTACAATGAGCAGTTCTTC.

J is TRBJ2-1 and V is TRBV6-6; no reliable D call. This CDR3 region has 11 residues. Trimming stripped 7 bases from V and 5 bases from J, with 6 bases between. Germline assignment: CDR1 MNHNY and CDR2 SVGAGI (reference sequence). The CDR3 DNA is TGTGCCAGCACCGTAGACAATGAGCAGTTCTTC. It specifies CASTVDNEQFF.

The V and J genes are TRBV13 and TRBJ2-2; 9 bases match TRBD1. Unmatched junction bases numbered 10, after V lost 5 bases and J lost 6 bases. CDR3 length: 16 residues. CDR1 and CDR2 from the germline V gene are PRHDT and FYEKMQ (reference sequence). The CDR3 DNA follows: TGTGCCAGCAGCCCCTCTTTGACAGGGGGGTCCGGGGAGCTGTTTTTT. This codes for CASSPSLTGGSGELFF. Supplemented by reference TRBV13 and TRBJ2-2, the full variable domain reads AAGVIQSPRHLIKEKRETATLKCYPIPRHDTVYWYQQGPGQDPQFLISFYEKMQSDKGSIPDRFSAQQFSDYHSELNMSSLELGDSALYFCASSPSLTGGSGELFFGEGSRLTVL.

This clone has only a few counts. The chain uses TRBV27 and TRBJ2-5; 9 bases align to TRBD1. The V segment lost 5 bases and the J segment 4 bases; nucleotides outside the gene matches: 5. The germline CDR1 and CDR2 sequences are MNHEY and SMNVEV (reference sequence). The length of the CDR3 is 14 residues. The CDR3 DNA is TGTGCCAGCAGTCTCACAGGGGGCGGAGAGACCCAGTACTTC. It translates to CASSLTGGGETQYF.

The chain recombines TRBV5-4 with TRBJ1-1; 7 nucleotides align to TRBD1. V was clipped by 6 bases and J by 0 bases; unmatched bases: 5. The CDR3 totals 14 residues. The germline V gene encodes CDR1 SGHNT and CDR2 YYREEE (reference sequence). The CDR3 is CASTRTGMNTEAFF. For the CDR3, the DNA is TGTGCCAGCACCCGGACAGGCATGAACACTGAAGCTTTCTTT.

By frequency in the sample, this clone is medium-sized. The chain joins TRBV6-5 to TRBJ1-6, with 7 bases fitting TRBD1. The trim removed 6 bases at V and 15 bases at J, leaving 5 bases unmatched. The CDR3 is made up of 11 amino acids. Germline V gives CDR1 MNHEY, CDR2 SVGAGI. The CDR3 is CASSPGQDLHF. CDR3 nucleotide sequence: TGTGCCAGCAGCCCCGGACAGGACCTCCACTTT.

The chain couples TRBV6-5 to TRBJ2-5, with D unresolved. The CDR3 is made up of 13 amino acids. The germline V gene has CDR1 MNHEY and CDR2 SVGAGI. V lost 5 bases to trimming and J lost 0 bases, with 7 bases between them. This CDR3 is CASSGVYQETQYF. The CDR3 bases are TGTGCCAGCAGTGGAGTGTACCAAGAGACCCAGTACTTC.

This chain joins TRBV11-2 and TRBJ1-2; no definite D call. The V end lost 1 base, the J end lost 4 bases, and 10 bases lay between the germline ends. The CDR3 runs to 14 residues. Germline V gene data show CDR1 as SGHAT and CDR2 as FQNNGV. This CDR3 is CASSLGVNFYGYTF. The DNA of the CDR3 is TGTGCCAGCAGCTTAGGAGTGAATTTCTATGGCTACACCTTC.

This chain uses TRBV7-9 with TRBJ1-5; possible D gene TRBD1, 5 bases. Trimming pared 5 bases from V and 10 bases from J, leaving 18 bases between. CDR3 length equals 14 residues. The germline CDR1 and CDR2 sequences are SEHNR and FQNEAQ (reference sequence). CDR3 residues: CASSPTVQSTPQHF. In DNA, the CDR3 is TGTGCCAGCAGCCCGACAGTCCAGAGTACTCCCCAGCATTTT.

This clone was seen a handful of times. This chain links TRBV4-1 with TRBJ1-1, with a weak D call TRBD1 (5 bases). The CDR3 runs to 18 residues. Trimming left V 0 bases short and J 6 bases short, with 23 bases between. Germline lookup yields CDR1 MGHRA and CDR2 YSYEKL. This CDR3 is CASSQDPRLPWGGSEAFF. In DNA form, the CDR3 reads TGCGCCAGCAGCCAAGACCCCCGACTCCCTTGGGGGGGGTCTGAAGCTTTCTTT.

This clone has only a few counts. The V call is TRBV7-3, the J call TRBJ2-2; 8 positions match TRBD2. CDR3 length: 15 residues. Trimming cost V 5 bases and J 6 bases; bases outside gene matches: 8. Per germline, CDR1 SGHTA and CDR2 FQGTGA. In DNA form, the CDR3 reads TGTGCCAGCAGCCCCACGGGGGGGCGGGCCGGGGAGCTGTTTTTT. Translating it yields CASSPTGGRAGELFF.

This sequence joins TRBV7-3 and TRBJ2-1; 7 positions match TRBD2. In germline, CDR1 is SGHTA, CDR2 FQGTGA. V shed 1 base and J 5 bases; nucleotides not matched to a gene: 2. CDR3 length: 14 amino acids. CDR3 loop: CASSLMAGDNEQFF. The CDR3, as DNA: TGTGCCAGCAGCTTAATGGCGGGGGACAATGAGCAGTTCTTC.

The CDR3, as DNA: TGTGCCAGCAGCGTAGGCGGGTTTGCCGAAGCTTTCTTT. Amino acids: CASSVGGFAEAFF. The chain combines TRBV9 with TRBJ1-1; D not resolved. Per the germline V gene, CDR1 is SGDLS and CDR2 is YYNGEE. Trimming shortened V by 0 bases and J by 8 bases, and 11 bases separated the two germline ends. This CDR3 contains 13 residues.

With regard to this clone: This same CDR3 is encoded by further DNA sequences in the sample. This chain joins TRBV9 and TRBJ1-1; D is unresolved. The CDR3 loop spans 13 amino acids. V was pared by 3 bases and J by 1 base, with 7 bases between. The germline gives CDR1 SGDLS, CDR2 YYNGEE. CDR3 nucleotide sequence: TGTGCCAGCAGCGCCGGAGGGAACACTGAAGCTTTCTTT. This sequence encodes CASSAGGNTEAFF.

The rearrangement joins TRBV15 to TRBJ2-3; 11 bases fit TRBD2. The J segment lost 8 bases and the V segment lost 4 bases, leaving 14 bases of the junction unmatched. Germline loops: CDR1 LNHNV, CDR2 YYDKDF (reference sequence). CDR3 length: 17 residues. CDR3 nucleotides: TGTGCCACCAGCACCTTACCTTCCGCTAGCGGGGGGCCTACGCAGTATTTT. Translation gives CATSTLPSASGGPTQYF.